The 3 T cell receptor beta chains listed next were all sequenced from one sample in a study of shared clonotypes between healthy human individuals. Measured with immunoSEQ multiplex PCR; TCRdb has only the in-frame clones, and not every one. The table includes under 2,500,000 clones, 90% to 97% detected once. The sample was naive CD4+ T cells sorted from blood. The subset was: CD45RA+ positively selected. Every receptor here comes from a young man in good health.

V usage is TRBV6-5 and J usage is TRBJ1-4, with D uncertain. CDR3 length equals 14 residues. CDR1 is MNHEY and CDR2 is SVGAGI in the germline V gene. Trimming took 6 bases from V and 8 from J, leaving 16 bases between them. The CDR3 spells CASSRTTPREKLFF. The CDR3, as DNA: TGTGCCAGCAGCAGGACCACCCCGAGGGAAAAACTGTTTTTT.

The chain is built from TRBV27 and TRBJ2-5; possible D gene TRBD2, 5 bases. The germline V and J ends were trimmed by 2 bases and 7 bases, with 14 bases remaining between them. The CDR3 has 14 residues. Germline CDR1 reads MNHEY; CDR2 reads SMNVEV (reference sequence). The CDR3 spells CASSLVRDTGTQYF. DNA of the CDR3: TGTGCCAGCAGTTTAGTGAGGGATACGGGGACCCAGTACTTC.

The chain carries TRBV18 and TRBJ2-2; TRBD1 aligns across 7 bases. CDR1 is KGHSH, CDR2 LQKENI, per germline. J gave up 4 bases and V 4 bases, and 6 bases lay outside the gene matches. CDR3 length: 15 residues. CDR3 residues: CASSLEQGSTGELFF. CDR3 DNA: TGTGCCAGCTCACTTGAACAGGGGAGCACCGGGGAGCTGTTTTTT.